Listed below are T cell receptor beta chains from one sample, sequenced in a study of CD8 T cells in Susac syndrome. MiXCR, run by TCRdb on the immunoSEQ multiplex PCR reads, gives a single entry per CDR3 protein. The sample yields a few hundred thousand distinct CDR3 sequences, 70% to 90% seen once. Sequenced sample: CD8+ T cells from PBMCs. Receptor source: a human donor with multiple sclerosis. Both conserved end residues are part of each CDR3. The D gene is left open where the match is weak. Not every row has a clone size; where given, it reads once, few, many or a size class.

D gene: -
V gene: TRBV6-2/TRBV6-3
J gene: TRBJ1-1
clone size: once
CDR3 DNA: TGTGCCAGCAGCTTGGACCCGGGGGACACTGAAGCTTTCTTT
CDR3 protein: CASSLDPGDTEAFF

D gene: -
V gene: TRBV7-2
J gene: TRBJ2-1
clone size: -
CDR3 DNA: TGTGCCAGCAGCTTTTCGGGGGTGAATGAGCAGTTCTTC
CDR3 protein: CASSFSGVNEQFF

D gene: -
V gene: TRBV7-9
J gene: TRBJ1-2
clone size: -
CDR3 DNA: TGTGCCAGCAGCTCCAGTTTCAGGGAATATTTGTATGGCTACACCTTC
CDR3 protein: CASSSSFREYLYGYTF

D gene: -
V gene: TRBV4-2
J gene: TRBJ1-1
clone size: -
CDR3 DNA: TGTGCCAGCAGCCAAGATTTGGGGTCGGCTGAAGCTTTCTTT
CDR3 protein: CASSQDLGSAEAFF

D gene: TRBD1
V gene: TRBV4-1
J gene: TRBJ2-5
clone size: -
CDR3 DNA: TGCGCCAGCAGCCTCCTGGACAGGGCCAAAGAGACCCAGTACTTC
CDR3 protein: CASSLLDRAKETQYF

D gene: TRBD1
V gene: TRBV6-6
J gene: TRBJ1-2
clone size: once
CDR3 DNA: TGTGCCAGCAGTACAATTGGGACAGGGGTTTATGGCTACACCTTC
CDR3 protein: CASSTIGTGVYGYTF

D gene: -
V gene: TRBV4-2
J gene: TRBJ1-6
clone size: -
CDR3 DNA: TGTGCCAGCAGCCAAGATCGGAGCTCCTATAATTCACCCCTCCACTTT
CDR3 protein: CASSQDRSSYNSPLHF

D gene: -
V gene: TRBV30
J gene: TRBJ2-7
clone size: -
CDR3 DNA: TGTGCCTGGACTAGTCCGGGCAGGGAAGTGGGCGAGCAGTACTTC
CDR3 protein: CAWTSPGREVGEQYF

D gene: -
V gene: TRBV9
J gene: TRBJ2-5
clone size: -
CDR3 DNA: TGTGCCAGCAGCGCTACCTGGTCCTGGGAGACCCAGTACTTC
CDR3 protein: CASSATWSWETQYF

D gene: -
V gene: TRBV28
J gene: TRBJ2-5
clone size: -
CDR3 DNA: TGTGCCAGCAGTTTTAGGGAAAGGTTCCAAGAGACCCAGTACTTC
CDR3 protein: CASSFRERFQETQYF

D gene: -
V gene: TRBV5-4
J gene: TRBJ1-6
clone size: -
CDR3 DNA: TGTGCCAGCAGCGACTCGGTGGGCCAAGGCCTCCACTTT
CDR3 protein: CASSDSVGQGLHF

D gene: -
V gene: TRBV29-1
J gene: TRBJ2-2
clone size: -
CDR3 DNA: TGCAGCGTTAGCGGACCCACCGGGGAGCTGTTTTTT
CDR3 protein: CSVSGPTGELFF

D gene: -
V gene: TRBV30
J gene: TRBJ1-5
clone size: -
CDR3 DNA: TGTGCCTGGAGTGTAGGGGCAGGTCCCCAGCCCCAGCATTTT
CDR3 protein: CAWSVGAGPQPQHF

D gene: -
V gene: TRBV28
J gene: TRBJ2-7
clone size: -
CDR3 DNA: TGTGCCAGCTTGTATCAAAGGGGATACGAGCAGTACTTC
CDR3 protein: CASLYQRGYEQYF

D gene: TRBD2
V gene: TRBV27
J gene: TRBJ2-2
clone size: -
CDR3 DNA: TGTGCCACCAGCGGGGGGGCCATCGGGGAGCTGTTTTTT
CDR3 protein: CATSGGAIGELFF

D gene: -
V gene: TRBV19
J gene: TRBJ2-6
clone size: -
CDR3 DNA: TGTGCCAGCCTGGGACACGACGGTTCCGCTGGGGCCAACGTCCTGACTTTC
CDR3 protein: CASLGHDGSAGANVLTF

D gene: -
V gene: TRBV24-1
J gene: TRBJ2-7
clone size: -
CDR3 DNA: TGTGCCACCAGTGAGGCGGGGAGCTCCTACGAGCAGTACTTC
CDR3 protein: CATSEAGSSYEQYF

D gene: TRBD1
V gene: TRBV9
J gene: TRBJ2-5
clone size: -
CDR3 DNA: TGTGCCAGCGAAGGACAGGGAGAGACCCAGTACTTC
CDR3 protein: CASEGQGETQYF

D gene: -
V gene: TRBV27
J gene: TRBJ1-1
clone size: -
CDR3 DNA: TGTGCCAGCTCAGTGGACGCTCTGAACACTGAAGCTTTCTTT
CDR3 protein: CASSVDALNTEAFF

D gene: TRBD1
V gene: TRBV15
J gene: TRBJ2-5
clone size: -
CDR3 DNA: TGTGCCACCAGCAGAGAGGGGACAGACTTTCTAGAGACCCAGTACTTC
CDR3 protein: CATSREGTDFLETQYF

D gene: TRBD2
V gene: TRBV27
J gene: TRBJ2-7
clone size: -
CDR3 DNA: TGTGCCAGCAGCCCACGTAGCGGGACCTACGAGCAGTACTTC
CDR3 protein: CASSPRSGTYEQYF

D gene: TRBD1
V gene: TRBV4-1
J gene: TRBJ2-7
clone size: -
CDR3 DNA: TGCGCCAGCAGCCAAGAAAGGGGGCAGGGAGCCTACGAGCAGTACTTC
CDR3 protein: CASSQERGQGAYEQYF

D gene: -
V gene: TRBV27
J gene: TRBJ2-6
clone size: -
CDR3 DNA: TGTGCCAGCAGTTTATTACTGTCCTCTGGGGCCAACGTCCTGACTTTC
CDR3 protein: CASSLLLSSGANVLTF

D gene: TRBD1
V gene: TRBV4-3
J gene: TRBJ2-7
clone size: -
CDR3 DNA: TGCGCCAGCAGCCAAAGGACAGGGGGCTACGAGCAGTACTTC
CDR3 protein: CASSQRTGGYEQYF

D gene: -
V gene: TRBV7-2
J gene: TRBJ2-7
clone size: -
CDR3 DNA: TGTGCCAGCAGCCCGAGGACGGACGTACCCTACGAGCAGTACTTC
CDR3 protein: CASSPRTDVPYEQYF

D gene: -
V gene: TRBV7-2
J gene: TRBJ1-6
clone size: -
CDR3 DNA: TGTGCCAGCAGCTTCTTGGGGGGCGCGGCAATTTCACCCCTCCACTTT
CDR3 protein: CASSFLGGAAISPLHF

D gene: TRBD2
V gene: TRBV9
J gene: TRBJ2-3
clone size: -
CDR3 DNA: TGTGCCAGCACCCTGGGACTAGCGGGAGGCACAGATACGCAGTATTTT
CDR3 protein: CASTLGLAGGTDTQYF

D gene: -
V gene: TRBV20-1
J gene: TRBJ1-1
clone size: -
CDR3 DNA: TGCAGTGCCGCTGCAGGGATCCCGAACACTGAAGCTTTCTTT
CDR3 protein: CSAAAGIPNTEAFF

D gene: -
V gene: TRBV7-8
J gene: TRBJ2-1
clone size: -
CDR3 DNA: TGTGCCAGCAGCTTAGTACCGGAGGGCTACTACAATGAGCAGTTCTTC
CDR3 protein: CASSLVPEGYYNEQFF

D gene: -
V gene: TRBV7-9
J gene: TRBJ2-2
clone size: -
CDR3 DNA: TGTGCCAGCAGCCATCCTAGCGAGGAGCTGTTTTTT
CDR3 protein: CASSHPSEELFF

D gene: -
V gene: TRBV2
J gene: TRBJ1-3
clone size: -
CDR3 DNA: TGTGCCAGCAGTGCAGGGGAAGGAAACACCATATATTTT
CDR3 protein: CASSAGEGNTIYF

D gene: TRBD1
V gene: TRBV12-3/TRBV12-4
J gene: TRBJ1-4
clone size: -
CDR3 DNA: TGTGCCAGCAGTTCGCTCCGGGACAGGGGGCGCGGGAATGAAAAACTGTTTTTT
CDR3 protein: CASSSLRDRGRGNEKLFF

D gene: TRBD1
V gene: TRBV20-1
J gene: TRBJ2-1
clone size: -
CDR3 DNA: TGCAGTGCTAGAGTGGGGATTGGCTTACAGGGGGCGCGATGGTTTGAGCAGTTCTTC
CDR3 protein: CSARVGIGLQGARWFEQFF

D gene: -
V gene: TRBV19
J gene: TRBJ1-2
clone size: -
CDR3 DNA: TGTGCCAGTAGTATAGGGGCCAACTATGGCTACACCTTC
CDR3 protein: CASSIGANYGYTF

D gene: TRBD1
V gene: TRBV13
J gene: TRBJ2-5
clone size: -
CDR3 DNA: TGTGCCAGCAGCTCCATGGGGACAGAAGAGACCCAGTACTTC
CDR3 protein: CASSSMGTEETQYF